The present entry profiles one T cell receptor beta chain with its context. What it recognizes is unknown. This entry comes from a study of post-analysis software for immune sequencing data. General study findings and limits: Controls showed significantly higher normalized Chao1 diversity than did multiple sclerosis patients. Strong co-clustering by F measure linked samples that shared a preparation batch. Controls showed lower frequencies than patients for roughly five TRBV segments, and TRBV5-6, TRBV5-1 and TRBV20-1 were among these.

Unique molecular identifiers featured in each of the TCR beta cDNA libraries. cDNA molecules numbering roughly 500,000 came from roughly 0.93 to 9.6 million T cells. Each CDR3 protein gets one entry after TCRdb re-called the PCR reads with MiXCR. The data hold roughly 870,000 distinct CDR3 sequences, with about 53% observed a single time. CDR3 size: 15 residues. Trimming took off 6 bases at V and 1 base at J, with 16 bases between the two ends. The germline CDR1 and CDR2 sequences are DFQATT and SNEGSKA (reference sequence). The sample consisted of blood. The source of this sequence is a girl between 5 and 17 years old with multiple sclerosis. This chain links TRBV20-1 with TRBJ2-4; a weak D match, TRBD2 (6 bases). The CDR3 DNA reads as TGCAGTGCCACCTCGGGGACTGGGGCCAAAAACATTCAGTACTTC. This sequence encodes CSATSGTGAKNIQYF.